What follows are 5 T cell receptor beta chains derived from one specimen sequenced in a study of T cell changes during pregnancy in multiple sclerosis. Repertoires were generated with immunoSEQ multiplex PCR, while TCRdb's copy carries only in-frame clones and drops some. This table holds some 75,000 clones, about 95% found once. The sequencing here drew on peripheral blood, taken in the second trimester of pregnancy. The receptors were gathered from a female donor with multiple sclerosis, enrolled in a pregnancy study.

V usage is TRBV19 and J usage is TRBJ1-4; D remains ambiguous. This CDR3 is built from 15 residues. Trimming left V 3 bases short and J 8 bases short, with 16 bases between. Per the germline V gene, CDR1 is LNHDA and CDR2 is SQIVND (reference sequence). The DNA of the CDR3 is TGTGCCAGTAGTATTTACGCCAGCGAAGACGAAAAACTGTTTTTT. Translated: CASSIYASEDEKLFF.

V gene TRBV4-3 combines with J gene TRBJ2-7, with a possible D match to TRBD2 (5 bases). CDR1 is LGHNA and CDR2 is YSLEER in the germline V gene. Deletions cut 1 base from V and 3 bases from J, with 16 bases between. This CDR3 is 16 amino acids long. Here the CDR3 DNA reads TGCGCCAGCAGCCAAGGGTACGGCAGCGGCGTCTACGAGCAGTACTTC. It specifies CASSQGYGSGVYEQYF.

CDR3 coding DNA: TGTGCCAGTAGGTCCATCCGGACTAGCGGGAGTCAGGGTACCGGGGAGCTGTTTTTT. Protein: CASRSIRTSGSQGTGELFF. This chain joins TRBV19 and TRBJ2-2, with TRBD2 identical over 13 bases. Per the germline V gene, CDR1 is LNHDA and CDR2 is SQIVND (reference sequence). The CDR3 length is 19 residues. The ends lost 6 bases at V and 5 bases at J; junction bases unmatched: 15.

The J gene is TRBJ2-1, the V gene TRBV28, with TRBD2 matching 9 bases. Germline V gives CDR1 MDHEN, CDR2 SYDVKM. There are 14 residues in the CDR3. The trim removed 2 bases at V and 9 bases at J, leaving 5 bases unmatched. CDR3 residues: CASSLRGREAEQFF. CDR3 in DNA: TGTGCCAGCAGTTTACGCGGGAGGGAGGCTGAGCAGTTCTTC.

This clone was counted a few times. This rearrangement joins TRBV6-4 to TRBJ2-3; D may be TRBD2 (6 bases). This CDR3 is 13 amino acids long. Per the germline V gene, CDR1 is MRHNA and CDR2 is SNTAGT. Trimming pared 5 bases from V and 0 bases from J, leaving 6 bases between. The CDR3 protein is CASSSGSTDTQYF. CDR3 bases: TGTGCCAGCAGTAGCGGGAGCACAGATACGCAGTATTTT.